Presented here are 10 T cell receptor beta chains from one specimen sequenced in a study of technical replicates of blood from a handful of donors. Sequencing was performed with immunoSEQ multiplex PCR; in TCRdb, only in-frame clones are kept and a portion is missing. The data contain tens of thousands of clones, more than 85% of them singletons. Sequencing was done on a sample of PBMCs. Receptor source: a human donor in good health. Some clones in this sample may be carry-over from other donors' samples.

DNA for the CDR3: TGTGCCATCAGAGACAGGGGTGGTGAGCCCCAGCATTTT. Translated, it gives CAIRDRGGEPQHF. The V gene is TRBV10-3, the J gene TRBJ1-5; 8 bases line up with TRBD1. In germline, CDR1 is ENHRY, CDR2 SYGVKD. There are 13 residues in the CDR3. The trim removed 6 bases at V and 8 bases at J, leaving 6 bases unmatched.

This chain connects TRBV4-3 to TRBJ2-6; TRBD2 matches 8 bases. This CDR3 is built from 19 residues. The trim removed 3 bases at V and 0 bases at J, leaving 10 bases unmatched. Germline loops: CDR1 LGHNA, CDR2 YSLEER. The CDR3 is CASSQMLAGFTSGANVLTF. The CDR3 region has the DNA TGCGCCAGCAGCCAGATGTTAGCGGGATTTACCTCTGGGGCCAACGTCCTGACTTTC.

The genes are TRBV9 and TRBJ1-2; 10 nucleotides align to TRBD1. J was trimmed by 5 bases and V by 6 bases; bases with no gene match: 10. Germline CDR1 SGDLS, CDR2 YYNGEE. This CDR3 contains 15 residues. This CDR3 is CASIAVMDRGYGYTF. CDR3 in DNA: TGTGCCAGCATTGCAGTTATGGACAGGGGGTATGGCTACACCTTC.

The chain employs TRBV6-9 and TRBJ1-5, with 8 bases identical to TRBD1. Germline V lookup: CDR1 MNHGY, CDR2 SVAAGI. The V and J ends lost 3 bases and 6 bases, in that order; junction bases with no gene match: 7. This CDR3 is built from 15 residues. CDR3 sequence (DNA): TGTGCCAGCAGTTACTACGGACAGGGTAGTCAGCCCCAGCATTTT. It codes for CASSYYGQGSQPQHF.

V and J are TRBV7-2 and TRBJ2-7; a weak D match, TRBD1 (8 bases). The V end lost 5 bases, the J end lost 4 bases, and 18 bases lay between the germline ends. Germline CDR1 and CDR2: SGHTA and FQGNSA. This CDR3 contains 15 residues. CDR3 coding DNA: TGTGCCAGCAGCGGGGGGGGACAGGAGCCTTACGAGCAGTACTTC. Its translation is CASSGGGQEPYEQYF.

The chain carries TRBV19 and TRBJ2-1; TRBD2 matches at 7 bases. The V segment lost 2 bases and the J segment 11 bases; nucleotides outside the gene matches: 12. Germline CDR1 reads LNHDA; CDR2 reads SQIVND (reference sequence). The CDR3 covers 15 residues. The CDR3 sequence is CASSILGLQSGKQFF. The CDR3 coding sequence is TGTGCCAGTAGTATACTTGGACTACAGAGCGGGAAGCAGTTCTTC.

The gene calls are TRBV15 and TRBJ2-2; 8 bases agree with TRBD1. This CDR3 contains 16 residues. J lost 8 bases, V lost 5 bases, and 13 bases had no gene match. Looked up from germline, CDR1 is LNHNV and CDR2 is YYDKDF (reference sequence). CDR3 bases: TGTGCCACCAGCGGATCAACCACGGACAGGGCGGGGGAGCTGTTTTTT. It yields the protein CATSGSTTDRAGELFF. Complete variable domain (other parts from reference TRBV15 and TRBJ2-2): DAMVIQNPRYQVTQFGKPVTLSCSQTLNHNVMYWYQQKSSQAPKLLFHYYDKDFNNEADTPDNFQSRRPNTSFCFLDIRSPGLGDTAMYLCATSGSTTDRAGELFFGEGSRLTVL.

This clone has only one observation. This sequence joins TRBV4-2 and TRBJ2-7; D perhaps matches TRBD2 (6 bases). This CDR3 has 15 residues. V gave up 1 base and J gave up 0 bases, with 10 bases separating them. CDR1 is LGHNA and CDR2 is YNFKEQ in the germline V gene. The CDR3 here is CASSQASVSSYEQYF. CDR3 sequence (DNA): TGTGCCAGCAGCCAAGCTAGCGTCAGCTCCTACGAGCAGTACTTC.

This chain links TRBV7-9 with TRBJ2-5, with D possibly being TRBD2 (6 bases). There are 13 residues in the CDR3. Germline V lookup: CDR1 SEHNR, CDR2 FQNEAQ (reference sequence). Trimming removed 6 bases at V and 9 bases at J, with 17 bases between. The CDR3, as DNA: TGTGCCAGCAGTTCAGGGTCGGGGGTGGCCCAGTACTTC. It encodes CASSSGSGVAQYF.

The genes are TRBV2 and TRBJ1-5; 9 nucleotides align to TRBD1. The CDR3 loop spans 13 amino acids. Per germline, CDR1 SNHLY and CDR2 FYNNEI. Trimming removed 5 bases from V and 7 bases from J; junction bases left unmatched: 3. Here the CDR3 reads CASSWTGVQPQHF. CDR3 nucleotide sequence: TGTGCCAGCAGTTGGACAGGGGTGCAGCCCCAGCATTTT.